These 15 T cell receptor beta chains were all obtained from the same sample, sequenced in a study of blood T cell repertoires in COVID-19. Repertoires were generated with immunoSEQ multiplex PCR, while TCRdb's copy carries only in-frame clones and drops some. The sample records a few hundred thousand clones, 85% to 90% being singletons. The sequencing input was peripheral blood. The receptor source for this set is a woman between 40 and 50 years old who had recovered from COVID-19.

This chain links TRBV7-2 with TRBJ2-3; 10 bases line up with TRBD2. The junction had 3 bases not matched to a gene; V was cut back by 3 bases and J by 3 bases. In germline, CDR1 is SGHTA, CDR2 FQGNSA. The CDR3 covers 15 residues. CDR3 sequence reads: CASSFSGGATDTQYF. CDR3 bases: TGTGCCAGCAGCTTCAGCGGGGGGGCGACAGATACGCAGTATTTT.

V usage is TRBV21-1 and J usage is TRBJ2-2; whether TRBD1, the table's D call, matches the DNA was not checked. TRBV21-1 is tagged as a pseudogene. The CDR3 has 13 residues. In DNA form, the CDR3 reads TGTGCCAGCAGCCAATCGAACACCGGGGAGCTGTTTTTT. This gives the protein CASSQSNTGELFF.

The CDR3 here is CASSIRESEQYF. In DNA, the CDR3 is TGTGCCAGCAGCATCCGGGAGAGCGAGCAGTACTTC. V and J are TRBV7-9 and TRBJ2-7; D possibly corresponds to TRBD2 (6 bases). CDR3 length equals 12 residues. Trimming shortened V by 5 bases and J by 6 bases, and 11 bases separated the two germline ends. Germline V lookup: CDR1 SEHNR, CDR2 FQNEAQ (reference sequence).

The chain recombines TRBV2 with TRBJ2-1, with D unclear. Germline loops: CDR1 SNHLY, CDR2 FYNNEI. The CDR3 has 14 amino acids. V lost 0 bases, J lost 4 bases, and 7 bases lay in between. The CDR3 sequence is CASSEARSYNEQFF. As DNA, the CDR3 is TGTGCCAGCAGTGAAGCGCGGAGTTACAATGAGCAGTTCTTC.

The chain carries TRBV6-2 or TRBV6-3 and TRBJ2-7; D remains unclear. There are 13 residues in the CDR3. Trimming pared 5 bases from V and 4 bases from J, leaving 12 bases between. Germline-derived CDR1 and CDR2 are MNHEY and SVGEGT. CDR3 nucleotide sequence: TGTGCCAGCAGTAAACACACGGGTTACGAGCAGTACGTC. Its translation: CASSKHTGYEQYV.

J is TRBJ2-2 and V is TRBV11-3; TRBD1 is a possible D gene (5 bases). V shed 3 bases and J shed 6 bases, with 8 bases lying between them. The CDR3 is 13 amino acids. Germline V gene sequence: CDR1 SGHNT, CDR2 YENEEA. CDR3 loop: CASSLATAGELFF. DNA of the CDR3: TGTGCCAGCAGCTTGGCGACAGCCGGGGAGCTGTTTTTT.

This chain uses TRBV25-1 with TRBJ1-1; D is unclear. The CDR3 is made up of 13 amino acids. Between the trimmed V and J ends, which lost 9 bases and 2 bases, there was a span of 13 bases. Germline V CDR1 and CDR2: MGHDK, SYGVNS. The CDR3 sequence is CASSLRENTEAFF. For the CDR3, the DNA is TGTGCCAGTTCCCTCCGGGAAAACACTGAAGCTTTCTTT. Using reference TRBV25-1 and TRBJ1-1 for the parts outside the CDR3, the full variable domain is EADIYQTPRYLVIGTGKKITLECSQTMGHDKMYWYQQDPGMELHLIHYSYGVNSTEKGDLSSESTVSRIRTEHFPLTLESARPSHTSQYLCASSLRENTEAFFGQGTRLTVV.

The rearrangement links TRBV20-1 to TRBJ2-3; 10 nucleotides align to TRBD2. CDR3 length: 16 residues. J gave up 2 bases and V 3 bases, and 8 bases lay outside the gene matches. Germline V gene data show CDR1 as DFQATT and CDR2 as SNEGSKA (reference sequence). The CDR3 is CSASLVAGGYTDTQYF. CDR3 in DNA: TGCAGTGCTAGTTTAGTAGCGGGAGGTTACACAGATACGCAGTATTTT.

V gene TRBV5-4 combines with J gene TRBJ2-5, with 10 bases matching TRBD1. The CDR3 is 16 residues long. Trimming at V came to 4 bases and at J to 2 bases, leaving 8 bases not matched to a gene. The germline gives CDR1 SGHNT, CDR2 YYREEE (reference sequence). CDR3: CASSIDRGHPQETQYF. The CDR3 DNA is TGTGCCAGCAGCATCGACAGGGGGCACCCACAAGAGACCCAGTACTTC.

The chain employs TRBV15 and TRBJ2-5; D gene ambiguous. CDR3 length equals 14 residues. The germline CDR1 and CDR2 sequences are LNHNV and YYDKDF (reference sequence). Deletions cut 0 bases from V and 1 base from J, with 6 bases between. The CDR3 reads CATSREEIQETQYF. CDR3 in DNA: TGTGCCACCAGCAGAGAGGAGATCCAAGAGACCCAGTACTTC.

The chain couples TRBV3-1 (or the pseudogene TRBV3-2) to TRBJ2-7, with TRBD2 identical over 8 bases. Losses at the gene ends were 4 bases for V and 4 bases for J; bases not matched to a gene: 9. The CDR3 is made up of 15 amino acids. CDR1 is LGHDT, CDR2 YNNKEL, per germline (reference sequence). The CDR3 here is CASSPRSGAKYEQYF. In DNA form, the CDR3 reads TGTGCCAGCAGCCCGCGTAGCGGGGCTAAGTACGAGCAGTACTTC.

This chain links TRBV19 with TRBJ2-5; 9 nucleotides line up with TRBD1. This CDR3 comprises 16 residues. V shed 5 bases and J 5 bases; nucleotides not matched to a gene: 12. The germline V gene encodes CDR1 LNHDA and CDR2 SQIVND (reference sequence). The CDR3 is CASSPSSTGGRETQYF. The CDR3 coding sequence is TGTGCCAGTAGTCCCAGTTCAACAGGGGGCAGGGAGACCCAGTACTTC.

In DNA, the CDR3 is TGTGCCAGCAGCCGACAAACAGGGGAGGTAGCTTTCTTT. It codes for CASSRQTGEVAFF. This chain connects TRBV3-1 (or the pseudogene TRBV3-2) to TRBJ1-1; 7 bases align to TRBD1. Looked up from germline, CDR1 is LGHDT and CDR2 is YNNKEL (reference sequence). The CDR3 is made up of 13 amino acids. V trimming: 4 bases; J trimming: 10 bases; junction bases outside the gene matches: 9.

J is TRBJ1-1 and V is TRBV30, with 7 nucleotides matching TRBD1. The CDR3 has 11 residues. In germline, CDR1 is GTSNPN, CDR2 SVGIG (reference sequence). V shed 5 bases and J 7 bases; nucleotides not matched to a gene: 4. The CDR3 loop is CAWVDRDEAFF. The CDR3 nucleotides are TGTGCCTGGGTAGACAGGGATGAAGCTTTCTTT. Based on the CDR3 plus reference TRBV30 and TRBJ1-1, the full variable domain is SQTIHQWPATLVQPVGSPLSLECTVEGTSNPNLYWYRQAAGRGLQLLFYSVGIGQISSEVPQNLSASRPQDRQFILSSKKLLLSDSGFYLCAWVDRDEAFFGQGTRLTVV.

The chain is built from TRBV19 and TRBJ2-3; TRBD2 matches at 10 bases. The CDR3 is 16 residues long. Germline CDR1 and CDR2: LNHDA and SQIVND (reference sequence). With 3 bases clipped from V and 0 bases from J, the junction kept 3 bases outside the gene matches. The CDR3 is CASSIRTSGSTDTQYF. The CDR3 nucleotides are TGTGCCAGTAGTATTCGGACTAGCGGTAGCACAGATACGCAGTATTTT.